The present T cell receptor (beta chain) was sequenced within a study of T cells after yellow fever vaccination. The overall study: Low-cell-number fractions underwent preparation using SMART-Seq v4 Ultra Low Input.

For TCR, cDNA came from 5'RACE template switching, which added a universal primer site and UMIs. TCRdb re-called the 5' RACE reads with MiXCR, one entry per CDR3 protein. The sample consists of roughly 160,000 distinct CDR3 sequences, around 8.5% of them appearing once. Ten or more counts support this clonotype. Material: CD8+ T cells sorted from PBMCs, obtained 45 days after the yellow fever booster vaccination. The TCR originated in a man in his late teens or twenties who received the YFV17D yellow fever vaccine.

CDR3 in DNA: TGCGCCAGCAGCCAAGTAATTAGCGGGGGGGCCGGGTCCTACGAGCAGTACTTC. Amino acid sequence: CASSQVISGGAGSYEQYF. J is TRBJ2-7 and V is TRBV4-1; TRBD2 aligns across 11 bases. The trim removed 1 base at V and 1 base at J, leaving 9 bases unmatched. The CDR3 consists of 18 residues. Germline V gives CDR1 MGHRA, CDR2 YSYEKL.